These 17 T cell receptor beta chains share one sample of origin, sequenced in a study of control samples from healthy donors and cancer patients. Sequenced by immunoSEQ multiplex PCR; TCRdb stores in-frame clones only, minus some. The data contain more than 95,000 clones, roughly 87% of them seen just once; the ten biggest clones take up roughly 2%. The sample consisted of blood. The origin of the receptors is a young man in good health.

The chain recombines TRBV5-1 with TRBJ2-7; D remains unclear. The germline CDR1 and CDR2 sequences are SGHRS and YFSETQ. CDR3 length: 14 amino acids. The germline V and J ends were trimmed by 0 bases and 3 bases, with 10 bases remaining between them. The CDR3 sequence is CASSLAAGYYEQYF. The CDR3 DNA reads TGCGCCAGCAGCTTGGCTGCAGGTTACTACGAGCAGTACTTC.

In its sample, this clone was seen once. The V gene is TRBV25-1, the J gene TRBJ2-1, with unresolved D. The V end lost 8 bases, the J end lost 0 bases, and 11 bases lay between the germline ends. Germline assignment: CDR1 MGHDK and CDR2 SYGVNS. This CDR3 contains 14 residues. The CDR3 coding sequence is TGTGCCAGCTCCCCAGCCAGCTCCTACAATGAGCAGTTCTTC. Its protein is CASSPASSYNEQFF.

The CDR3 loop reads CASSQAQGGSYEQYF. In DNA, the CDR3 is TGCGCCAGCAGCCAAGCCCAGGGGGGGTCCTACGAGCAGTACTTC. V and J are TRBV4-1 and TRBJ2-7, with D perhaps given as TRBD1 or TRBD2 (7 bases each). The CDR3 consists of 15 residues. Trimming stripped 1 base from V and 1 base from J, with 11 bases between. From germline, CDR1 is MGHRA and CDR2 YSYEKL.

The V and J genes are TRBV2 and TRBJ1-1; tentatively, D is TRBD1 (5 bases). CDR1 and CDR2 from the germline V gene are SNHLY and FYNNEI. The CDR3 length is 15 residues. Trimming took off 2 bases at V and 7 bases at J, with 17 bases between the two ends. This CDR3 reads CASSERVFGTDEAFF. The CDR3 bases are TGTGCCAGCAGTGAAAGAGTCTTCGGGACGGATGAAGCTTTCTTT.

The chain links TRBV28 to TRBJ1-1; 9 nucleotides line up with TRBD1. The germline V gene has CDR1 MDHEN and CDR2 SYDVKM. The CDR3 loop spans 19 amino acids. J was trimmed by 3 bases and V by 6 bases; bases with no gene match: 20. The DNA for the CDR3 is TGTGCCAGCAGAGCCCCCGGGACAGGGCTTATGAGTAGGGACACTGAAGCTTTCTTT. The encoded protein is CASRAPGTGLMSRDTEAFF.

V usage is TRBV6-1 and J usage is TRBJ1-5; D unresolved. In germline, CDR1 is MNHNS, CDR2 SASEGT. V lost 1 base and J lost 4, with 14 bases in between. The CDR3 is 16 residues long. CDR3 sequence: CASSEVGGQTNQPQHF. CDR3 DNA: TGTGCCAGCAGTGAAGTGGGTGGGCAGACGAATCAGCCCCAGCATTTT.

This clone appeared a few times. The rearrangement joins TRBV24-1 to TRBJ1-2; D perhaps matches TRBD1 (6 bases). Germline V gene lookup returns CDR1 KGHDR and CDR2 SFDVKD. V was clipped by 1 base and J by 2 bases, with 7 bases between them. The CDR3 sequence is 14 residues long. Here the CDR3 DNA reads TGTGCCACCAGTGATTTAACAGGGAACTATGGCTACACCTTC. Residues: CATSDLTGNYGYTF.

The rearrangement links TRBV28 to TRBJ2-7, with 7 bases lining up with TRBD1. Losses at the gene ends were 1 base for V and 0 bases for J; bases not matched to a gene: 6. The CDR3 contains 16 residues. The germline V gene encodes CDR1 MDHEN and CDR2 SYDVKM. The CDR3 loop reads CASSLSRDSLSYEQYF. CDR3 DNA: TGTGCCAGCAGTTTATCCCGGGACAGCCTCTCCTACGAGCAGTACTTC.

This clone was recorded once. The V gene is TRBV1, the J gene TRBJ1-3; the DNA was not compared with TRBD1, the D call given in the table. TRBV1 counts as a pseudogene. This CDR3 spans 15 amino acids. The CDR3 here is CTSSSLTRTGNTIYF. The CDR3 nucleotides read TGCACCAGCAGCTCTTTGACACGGACAGGAAACACCATATATTTT.

CDR3 in amino acids: CASSAESRNYEQYF. The CDR3 nucleotides are TGCGCCAGCAGCGCGGAGAGCCGAAACTACGAGCAGTACTTC. The chain combines TRBV5-1 with TRBJ2-7; D call uncertain. V was pared by 4 bases and J by 3 bases, with 14 bases between. Per the germline V gene, CDR1 is SGHRS and CDR2 is YFSETQ. This CDR3 has 14 amino acids.

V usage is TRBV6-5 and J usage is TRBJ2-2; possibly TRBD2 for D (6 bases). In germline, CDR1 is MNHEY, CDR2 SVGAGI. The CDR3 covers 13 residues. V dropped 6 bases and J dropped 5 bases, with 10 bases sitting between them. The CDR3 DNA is TGTGCCAGCAGGCGCGGGGAGACCGGGGAGCTGTTTTTT. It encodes CASRRGETGELFF.

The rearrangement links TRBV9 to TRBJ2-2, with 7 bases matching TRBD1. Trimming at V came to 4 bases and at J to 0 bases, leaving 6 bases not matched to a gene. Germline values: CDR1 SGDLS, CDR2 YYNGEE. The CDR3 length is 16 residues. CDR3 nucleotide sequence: TGTGCCAGCAGCCCCTGGACAGGATCGAACACCGGGGAGCTGTTTTTT. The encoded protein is CASSPWTGSNTGELFF. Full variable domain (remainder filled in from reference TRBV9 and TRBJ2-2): DSGVTQTPKHLITATGQRVTLRCSPRSGDLSVYWYQQSLDQGLQFLIQYYNGEERAKGNILERFSAQQFPDLHSELNLSSLELGDSALYFCASSPWTGSNTGELFFGEGSRLTVL.

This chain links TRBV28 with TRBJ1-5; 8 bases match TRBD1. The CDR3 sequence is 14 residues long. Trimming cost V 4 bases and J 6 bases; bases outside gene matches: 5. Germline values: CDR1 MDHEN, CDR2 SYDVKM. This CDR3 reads CASSWTGSGQPQHF. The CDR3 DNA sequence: TGTGCCAGCAGTTGGACAGGGTCGGGTCAGCCCCAGCATTTT.

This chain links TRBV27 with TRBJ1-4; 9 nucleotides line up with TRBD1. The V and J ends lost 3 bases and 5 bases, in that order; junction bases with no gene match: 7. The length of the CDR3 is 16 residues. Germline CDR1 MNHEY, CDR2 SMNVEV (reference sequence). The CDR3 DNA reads TGTGCCAGCAGTTTCAACAGGGGGCGGATGAATGAAAAACTGTTTTTT. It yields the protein CASSFNRGRMNEKLFF.

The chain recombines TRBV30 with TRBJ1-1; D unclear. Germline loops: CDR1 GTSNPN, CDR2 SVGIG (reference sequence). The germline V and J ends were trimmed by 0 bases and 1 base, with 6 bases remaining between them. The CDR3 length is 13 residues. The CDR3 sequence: CAWSVRGNTEAFF. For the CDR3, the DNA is TGTGCCTGGAGTGTACGCGGGAACACTGAAGCTTTCTTT.

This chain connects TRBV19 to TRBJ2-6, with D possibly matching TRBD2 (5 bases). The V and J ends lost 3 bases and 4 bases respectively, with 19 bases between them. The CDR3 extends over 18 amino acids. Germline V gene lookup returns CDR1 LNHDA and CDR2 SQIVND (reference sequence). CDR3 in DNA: TGTGCCAGTAGTATTCCTATATTTAGAGGGAGCGGGGCCAACGTCCTGACTTTC. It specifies CASSIPIFRGSGANVLTF.

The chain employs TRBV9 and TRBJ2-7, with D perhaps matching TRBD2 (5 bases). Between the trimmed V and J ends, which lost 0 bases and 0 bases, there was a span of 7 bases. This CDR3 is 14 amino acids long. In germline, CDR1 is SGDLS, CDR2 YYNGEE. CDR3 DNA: TGTGCCAGCAGCGTAGATAGCGTCTCCTACGAGCAGTACTTC. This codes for CASSVDSVSYEQYF.